Listed below are T cell receptor beta chains from one sample, sequenced in a study of response to subunit inactivated influenza vaccine. TCRdb re-called the RT-PCR reads with MiXCR, one entry per CDR3 protein. The table includes 550,000 to 800,000 distinct CDR3 sequences, roughly 13% detected once. The sample in question was PBMCs from blood, obtained about 14 days before vaccination. All receptors come from a man aged 50 to 59 who received an inactivated influenza vaccine. Both conserved end residues are part of each CDR3. D genes are given only for firm matches. Size is stated for part of the rows, as once, few or many counts, or as a class when the clone is expanded.

D gene	V gene	clone size	J gene	CDR3 protein	CDR3 DNA
TRBD2	TRBV4-3	once	TRBJ2-2	CASSPDLAGERTGELFF	TGCGCCAGCAGCCCTGATCTAGCGGGAGAACGGACCGGGGAGCTGTTTTTT
TRBD1	TRBV12-3/TRBV12-4	NA	TRBJ1-2	CASSLSDRVGYTF	TGTGCCAGCAGTTTATCGGACAGGGTTGGCTACACCTTC
NA	TRBV29-1	many	TRBJ2-2	CSVGQTTGELFF	TGCAGCGTTGGACAGACGACCGGGGAGCTGTTTTTT
TRBD1	TRBV29-1	many	TRBJ1-1	CSVDGQGFTEAFF	TGCAGCGTTGATGGACAGGGGTTCACTGAAGCTTTCTTT
NA	TRBV5-1	NA	TRBJ2-1	CASSRGGANSYNEQFF	TGCGCCAGCAGTAGAGGGGGGGCGAACTCCTACAATGAGCAGTTCTTC
TRBD2	TRBV19	few	TRBJ2-7	CASSIVAGEGYEQYF	TGTGCCAGTAGTATAGTCGCGGGAGAGGGGTACGAGCAGTACTTC
TRBD1	TRBV11-2	few	TRBJ2-3	CASSIGGSTDTQYF	TGTGCCAGCAGCATAGGGGGCTCGACAGATACGCAGTATTTT
TRBD1	TRBV30	few	TRBJ1-5	CAWRHTGTGNQPQHF	TGTGCCTGGAGACACACCGGGACAGGGAATCAGCCCCAGCATTTT
TRBD1	TRBV7-9	NA	TRBJ1-2	CATTQDRFYGYTF	TGTGCCACCACCCAGGACAGGTTCTATGGCTACACCTTC
NA	TRBV2	few	TRBJ2-1	CASQVAGYNEQFF	TGTGCCAGCCAGGTGGCAGGGTACAATGAGCAGTTCTTC
NA	TRBV15	many	TRBJ2-1	CATSRVEGLNEQFF	TGTGCCACCAGCAGAGTAGAGGGTTTGAATGAGCAGTTCTTC
NA	TRBV7-2	few	TRBJ2-3	CASSLTFYGSGADTQYF	TGTGCCAGCAGCCTTACCTTCTACGGGAGTGGTGCAGATACGCAGTATTTT
TRBD2	TRBV29-1	NA	TRBJ2-3	CSVEPIRLAGTDTQYF	TGCAGCGTTGAACCAATTAGACTAGCGGGCACAGATACGCAGTATTTT
TRBD1	TRBV12-3/TRBV12-4	few	TRBJ2-7	CASKRQGMAYEQYF	TGTGCCAGCAAAAGACAGGGGATGGCCTACGAGCAGTACTTC
NA	TRBV7-2	few	TRBJ2-5	CASSPDGWYQETQYF	TGTGCCAGCAGCCCGGACGGTTGGTACCAAGAGACCCAGTACTTC
NA	TRBV12-3/TRBV12-4	NA	TRBJ2-5	CASSLAQDNRPETQYF	TGTGCCAGCAGTTTAGCGCAAGATAACCGGCCGGAGACCCAGTACTTC
TRBD2	TRBV27	NA	TRBJ2-2	CSSRTTSGRAFGELFF	TGTTCCAGCAGAACCACTAGCGGGAGGGCCTTCGGGGAGCTGTTTTTT
NA	TRBV12-2	NA	TRBJ2-3	CASRMQGGESTDTQYF	TGTGCAAGTCGCATGCAAGGGGGAGAAAGCACAGATACGCAGTATTTT
NA	TRBV20-1	many	TRBJ1-2	CSARGVGGYGYTF	TGCAGTGCTAGAGGCGTGGGAGGCTATGGCTACACCTTC
NA	TRBV15	NA	TRBJ1-2	CATIRDAKFGYTF	TGTGCCACCATCAGAGATGCAAAGTTCGGCTACACCTTC
NA	TRBV7-2	NA	TRBJ1-1	CASTRGAQGTEAFF	TGTGCCAGCACCAGAGGGGCTCAAGGCACTGAAGCTTTCTTT
NA	TRBV4-1	NA	TRBJ2-7	CASSQEVLRDREVYEQYF	TGCGCCAGCAGCCAAGAAGTTTTAAGAGACCGCGAGGTCTACGAGCAGTACTTC
NA	TRBV7-3	few	TRBJ2-4	CASSSGQPEDIQYF	TGTGCCAGCAGCTCCGGACAGCCTGAAGACATTCAGTACTTC
TRBD1	TRBV29-1	NA	TRBJ2-7	CSVGQGANYEQYF	TGCAGCGTTGGACAGGGGGCGAACTACGAGCAGTACTTC
NA	TRBV30	few	TRBJ2-2	CAWSRYTGELFF	TGTGCCTGGAGCCGATACACCGGGGAGCTGTTTTTT
NA	TRBV30	NA	TRBJ2-1	CAWSPPWRRYEQFF	TGTGCCTGGAGTCCTCCCTGGCGGCGGTATGAGCAGTTCTTC
NA	TRBV7-2	few	TRBJ2-3	CASSGYPGTLTDTQYF	TGTGCCAGCAGCGGATACCCCGGGACCCTCACAGATACGCAGTATTTT
NA	TRBV11-1	NA	TRBJ2-1	CASSLGVGGSSSYNEQFF	TGTGCCAGCAGCTTAGGGGTCGGCGGTTCCAGCTCCTACAATGAGCAGTTCTTC
NA	TRBV18	NA	TRBJ2-2	CASSPRGSQVGELFF	TGTGCCAGCTCACCACGAGGCTCCCAGGTCGGGGAGCTGTTTTTT
NA	TRBV12-3/TRBV12-4	few	TRBJ2-1	CASTPSRASNEQFF	TGTGCCAGCACCCCATCCCGAGCCAGCAATGAGCAGTTCTTC
TRBD2	TRBV5-1	NA	TRBJ2-3	CASSLDWTSGRDTQYF	TGCGCCAGCAGCTTGGACTGGACTAGCGGGAGGGATACGCAGTATTTT
TRBD1	TRBV7-8	few	TRBJ2-1	CASSPDRVYNEQFF	TGTGCCAGCAGCCCCGACAGGGTCTACAATGAGCAGTTCTTC
NA	TRBV5-1	few	TRBJ1-1	CASSSAGFVGAFF	TGCGCCAGCAGCAGTGCGGGGTTCGTTGGAGCTTTCTTT